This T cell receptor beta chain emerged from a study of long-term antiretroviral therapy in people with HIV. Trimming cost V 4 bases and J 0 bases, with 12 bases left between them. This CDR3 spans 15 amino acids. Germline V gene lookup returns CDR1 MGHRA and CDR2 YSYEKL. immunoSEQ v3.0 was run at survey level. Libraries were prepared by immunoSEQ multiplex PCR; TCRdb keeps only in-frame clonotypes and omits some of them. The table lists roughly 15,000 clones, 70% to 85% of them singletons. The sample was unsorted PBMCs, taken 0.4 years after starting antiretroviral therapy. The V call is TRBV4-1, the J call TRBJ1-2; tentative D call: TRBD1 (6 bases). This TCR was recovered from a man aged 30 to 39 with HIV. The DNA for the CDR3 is TGCGCCAGCAGCCCGTTGGGACATACTAACTATGGCTACACCTTC. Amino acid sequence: CASSPLGHTNYGYTF.